This T cell receptor (beta chain) was sequenced in a study of cytotoxic CD8 clonotypes in ibrutinib-treated CLL. In the study overall: With a range of 6 to 36, the median treatment time before response samples were taken was approximately 11 months.

Germline values: CDR1 SGHTA, CDR2 FQGNSA. The CDR3 length is 12 residues. V shed 3 bases and J shed 9 bases, with 9 bases lying between them. Only in-frame clones appear in the TCRdb table, and some are missing; sequencing was by immunoSEQ multiplex PCR. This table has about 29,000 clones, 75% to 80% appearing once. This chain connects TRBV7-2 to TRBJ2-1; D possibly corresponds to TRBD2 (6 bases). The sample consisted of PBMCs, taken after 36 months of ibrutinib treatment. The receptor's source is a human donor with chronic lymphocytic leukemia. CDR3 residues: CASSFGGPEQFF. The CDR3 DNA reads as TGTGCCAGCAGCTTTGGAGGGCCTGAGCAGTTCTTC.